The entry below describes one T cell receptor beta chain. Its antigen is unknown. The record has no base qualities; no much larger clone is one base away. The donors were healthy, HIV-negative adults with no recently reported acute infections or vaccinations. Every donor was a Caucasian adult living in Nashville, Tennessee, USA. For unsorted samples, about 90 million PBMCs were counted and genomic DNA was extracted with the QIAamp DNA Blood Mini kit. Blood was obtained by leukapheresis, after which PBMCs were separated by Ficoll-Histopaque density gradient centrifugation and cryopreserved in liquid nitrogen vapor phase. This record comes from a study of shared clonotypes between healthy human individuals (dated by TCRdb to between 2020 and 2021). Background for the entire study: Two women and three men aged 18 to 49 years were included in the cohort. To estimate repertoire size and how much clonotypes are shared between individuals, the study performed deep sequencing of blood TCR repertoires from a few healthy adults. To increase sequencing depth and limit assay-specific biases, different laboratories used diverse techniques to prepare libraries and sequence TCR repertoires. Leukapheresis yielded between about 0.85 and 10 billion PBMCs per donor.

The CDR3 has 16 amino acids, counting the end cysteine and phenylalanine. The sequence is cut down to CDR3 DNA, 48 bases in frame from base 1. The germline V end is reduced by 2 bases and the J end by 3 bases; junction bases left unmatched: 9. The germline V gene supplies CDR1 KGHSH and CDR2 LQKENI. The study at large found these results: Only blood was sampled, and tissue TCR repertoires likely differ from those in blood. Based on pairwise subsampling, the degree of clonotype sharing among donors was expected to be affected by sequencing depth. The genetic and exposure-history diversity represented was limited by the small number of donors.

Using the deep immunoSEQ assay, multiplex PCR amplified TCR CDR3 regions from genomic DNA. Extracted genomic DNA from each cell subset was distributed evenly across all wells of several immunoSEQ 96-well plates, and each plate was treated as a replicate. For unsorted PBMC, about 0.3 ug genomic DNA, equal to tens of thousands of T cell genomes, was loaded into each replicate PCR. Genomic DNA from unsorted PBMC was sequenced over ten immunoSEQ deep assay plates. The purified libraries were quantified using a Qubit 3.0 fluorometer, sized with a Bioanalyzer 2100, and then quantified again using the KAPA Library Quantification kit. A separate single-read 150-cycle Illumina NextSeq 550 flow cell was used to sequence each immunoSEQ 96-well plate. Regarding the original processing steps: Because only junctional sequences without quality scores were contained in the immunoSEQ output, filtering matching that applied to full-length reads could not be performed. Sequences were annotated with PyIR, a Python wrapper for IgBLAST v1.9, using IMGT germline references to assign V/J genes and CDR3. Reads were filtered out if the reads had weak V/J assignments (E-value above 1e-6), no CDR3, stop codons, out-of-frame junctions, or ambiguous translated residues. V3J clonotypes were defined by identical inferred V gene, J gene, and CDR3 amino acid sequence. The percentage overlap between two repertoires was calculated by dividing the number of shared unique clonotypes by the size of the smaller repertoire. Richness of each repertoire was evaluated using RTK rarefaction, the Chao1 estimator, and Recon v2.1 estimates of unobserved clonotypes. TCRdb re-hosts the immuneACCESS table, in-frame sequences only. Its copies lack some clones; in the studies checked, an unresolved V gene accounts for under half of them, and the cause for the rest is not known. Clonal size and the V and J genes are those of that table, whereas D and trimming came from the DNA. This sample is represented by roughly 490,000 clones; over 65% of them were singletons. The top ten constitute 10% to 15% of the sample.

This TCR was sampled from a woman between 35 and 50 years old in good health. Some clones in this sample may be carry-over from other donors' samples. Material for sequencing was PBMCs. The V and J genes are TRBV18 and TRBJ1-2; 7 nucleotides in the junction match TRBD1. The nucleotide sequence is given as TGTGCCAGCTCACCAAAGGGCCAGGGGGTAGACTATGGCTACACCTTC. This gives the protein CASSPKGQGVDYGYTF.